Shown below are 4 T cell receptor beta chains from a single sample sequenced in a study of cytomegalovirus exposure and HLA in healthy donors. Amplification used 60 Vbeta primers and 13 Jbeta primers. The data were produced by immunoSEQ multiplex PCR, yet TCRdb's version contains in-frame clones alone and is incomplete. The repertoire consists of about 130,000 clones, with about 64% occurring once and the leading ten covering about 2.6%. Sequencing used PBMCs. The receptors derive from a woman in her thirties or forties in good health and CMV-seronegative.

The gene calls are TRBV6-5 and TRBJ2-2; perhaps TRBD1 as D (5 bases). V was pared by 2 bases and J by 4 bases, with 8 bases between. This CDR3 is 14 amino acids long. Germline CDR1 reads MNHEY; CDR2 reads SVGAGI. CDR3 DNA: TGTGCCAGCAGTTACGACAGCGCCACCGGGGAGCTGTTTTTT. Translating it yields CASSYDSATGELFF.

Here the CDR3 DNA reads TGTGCCATCAGGGGGGCCACAACCCAGGGGAACTATAATTCACCCCTCCACTTT. Its protein is CAIRGATTQGNYNSPLHF. The chain links TRBV10-3 to TRBJ1-6, with D perhaps matching TRBD1 (6 bases). Germline CDR1 reads ENHRY; CDR2 reads SYGVKD. V was clipped by 6 bases and J by 3 bases, with 21 bases between them. The CDR3 spans 18 residues.

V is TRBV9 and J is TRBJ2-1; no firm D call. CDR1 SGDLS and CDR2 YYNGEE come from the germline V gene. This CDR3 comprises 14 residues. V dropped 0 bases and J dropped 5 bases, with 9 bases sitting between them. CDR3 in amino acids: CASSVAHQNNEQFF. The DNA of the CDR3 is TGTGCCAGCAGCGTAGCCCACCAGAACAATGAGCAGTTCTTC.

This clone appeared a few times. CDR3: CASSLGTGDSSPLHF. The CDR3 DNA reads TGTGCCAGCAGCTTAGGGACAGGGGATAGTTCACCCCTCCACTTT. The V gene is TRBV7-6, the J gene TRBJ1-6; 9 bases fit TRBD1. V lost 1 base and J lost 9; bases outside the gene matches: 4. The CDR3 runs to 15 residues. CDR1 is SGHVS and CDR2 is FNYEAQ in the germline V gene. The whole variable domain, remainder taken from reference TRBV7-6 and TRBJ1-6, is GAGVSQSPRYKVTKRGQDVALRCDPISGHVSLYWYRQALGQGPEFLTYFNYEAQQDKSGLPNDRFSAERPEGSISTLTIQRTEQRDSAMYRCASSLGTGDSSPLHFGNGTRLTVT.